This T cell receptor (beta chain) was sequenced for a study of blood T cell repertoires in COVID-19. Study overall: Specimens from acute and convalescent COVID-19 originated in the United States, Italy and Spain. From T cells, B-cell-depleted T cells, or PBMCs came the material, which was cDNA or gDNA.

The CDR3 contains 20 residues. Germline CDR1 SGHTS, CDR2 YDEGEE. Trimming at V came to 1 base and at J to 3 bases, leaving 19 bases not matched to a gene. The data were produced by immunoSEQ multiplex PCR, yet TCRdb's version contains in-frame clones alone and is incomplete. Of roughly 280,000 clones listed, approximately 86% are singletons. The rearrangement uses TRBV5-8 and TRBJ1-1; TRBD1 agrees at 9 bases. This clonotype was obtained from a man aged 25 to 45 with active or convalescent COVID-19. Material for sequencing was peripheral blood. This chain's CDR3 is CASSLFVLGTGISLDTEAFF. CDR3 DNA: TGTGCCAGCAGCTTGTTCGTTCTAGGGACAGGGATCAGTTTGGACACTGAAGCTTTCTTT.